This T cell receptor beta chain was sequenced during a study of molecular identifiers for immune sequencing clone quantification. Background on the study: Replicate runs used RNA from roughly 20,000 or 100,000 naive CD8 cells, which was split five ways into aliquots, and four of those aliquots were then sequenced. Broader study findings: Clones of above 20 RNA copies carried over 99% of effector molecules; in naive cells they carried under 1%. Same-barcode identical TCR molecules could make highly expanded clones look smaller than they are.

This clonotype has a handful of counts. Its cognate antigen is unknown. The V gene lost 5 bases and the J gene lost 1 base, with 11 bases spanning the gap. The V gene's germline CDR1 is GTSNPN and CDR2 SVGIG (reference sequence). CDR3 length equals 13 residues. TCRdb re-derived calls from the PCR reads in MiXCR, one entry per CDR3 protein. The repertoire has about 640,000 distinct CDR3 sequences, about 20% of them found once; the top ten carry approximately 0.9%. Construction of naive CD8 libraries employed roughly 20,000 to 1,000,000 sorted cells together with 10%, 30% or 50% RNA. The chain links TRBV30 to TRBJ1-2; a possible D gene is TRBD1 (6 bases). The clonotype was recovered from a human donor in good health. Some libraries in this study had Jurkat cell RNA spiked in. The sample taken for sequencing was naive CD8+ T cells from blood, with Jurkat cell RNA spiked in. Subset described: FACS-sorted CD8+CD4-CCR7+CD45RA+ naive T cells. The CDR3 bases are TGTGCCTGGGATACAGGGTATAACTATGGCTACACCTTC. Protein: CAWDTGYNYGYTF.